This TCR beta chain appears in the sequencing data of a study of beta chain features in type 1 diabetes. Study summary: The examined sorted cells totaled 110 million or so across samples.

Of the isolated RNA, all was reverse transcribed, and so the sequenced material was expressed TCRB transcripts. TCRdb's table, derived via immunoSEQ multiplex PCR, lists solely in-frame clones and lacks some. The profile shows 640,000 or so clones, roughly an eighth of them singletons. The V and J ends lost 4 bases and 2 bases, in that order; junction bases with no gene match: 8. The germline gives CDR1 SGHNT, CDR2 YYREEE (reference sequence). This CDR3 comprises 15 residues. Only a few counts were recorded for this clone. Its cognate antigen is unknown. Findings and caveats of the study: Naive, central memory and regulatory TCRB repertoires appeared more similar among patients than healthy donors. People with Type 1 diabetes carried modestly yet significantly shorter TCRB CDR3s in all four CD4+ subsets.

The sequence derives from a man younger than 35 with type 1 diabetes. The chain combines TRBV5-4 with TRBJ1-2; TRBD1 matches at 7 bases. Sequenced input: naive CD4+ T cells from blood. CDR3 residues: CASSTRQGENYGYTF. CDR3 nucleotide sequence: TGTGCCAGCAGCACCCGACAGGGCGAGAACTATGGCTACACCTTC.